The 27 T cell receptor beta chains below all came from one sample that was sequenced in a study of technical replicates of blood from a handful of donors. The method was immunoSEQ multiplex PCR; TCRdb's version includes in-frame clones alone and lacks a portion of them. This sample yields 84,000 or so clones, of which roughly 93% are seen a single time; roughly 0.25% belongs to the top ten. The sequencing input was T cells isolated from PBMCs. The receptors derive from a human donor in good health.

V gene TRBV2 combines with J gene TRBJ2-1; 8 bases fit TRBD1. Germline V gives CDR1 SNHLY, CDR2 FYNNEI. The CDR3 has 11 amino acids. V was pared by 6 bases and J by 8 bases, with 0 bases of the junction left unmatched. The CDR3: CASRDRDEQFF. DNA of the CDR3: TGTGCCAGCAGGGACAGGGATGAGCAGTTCTTC.

DNA for the CDR3: TGTGCCAGCAGCGTGGACAGCAGGCAGTACTTC. Amino acid sequence: CASSVDSRQYF. The rearrangement links TRBV5-6 to TRBJ2-7; D might be TRBD1 (6 bases). The V gene's germline CDR1 is SGHDT and CDR2 YYEEEE. V was trimmed by 4 bases and J by 9 bases, leaving 11 bases between them. The CDR3 sequence is 11 residues long.

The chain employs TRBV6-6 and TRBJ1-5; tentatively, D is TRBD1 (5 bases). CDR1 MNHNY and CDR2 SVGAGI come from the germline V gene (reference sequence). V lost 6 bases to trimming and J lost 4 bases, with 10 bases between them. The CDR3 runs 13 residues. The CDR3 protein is CASSAGENQPQHF. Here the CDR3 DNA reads TGTGCCAGCAGCGCGGGGGAGAATCAGCCCCAGCATTTT.

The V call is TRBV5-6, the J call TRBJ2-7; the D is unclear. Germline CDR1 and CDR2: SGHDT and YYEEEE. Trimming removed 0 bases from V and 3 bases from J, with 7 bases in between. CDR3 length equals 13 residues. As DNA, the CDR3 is TGTGCCAGCAGCTTGGTACAGTTCTACGAGCAGTACTTC. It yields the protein CASSLVQFYEQYF.

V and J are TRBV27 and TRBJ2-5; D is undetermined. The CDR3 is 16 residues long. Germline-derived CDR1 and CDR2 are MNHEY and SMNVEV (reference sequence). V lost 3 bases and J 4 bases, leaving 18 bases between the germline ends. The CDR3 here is CASSFISSRSPETQYF. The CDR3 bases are TGTGCCAGCAGTTTTATTTCTTCGCGGAGTCCAGAGACCCAGTACTTC.

CDR3 residues: CAISEWLGTGRNTEAFF. Written as DNA, the CDR3 is TGTGCCATCAGTGAGTGGTTAGGGACTGGAAGGAACACTGAAGCTTTCTTT. The chain links TRBV10-3 to TRBJ1-1; possible D gene TRBD1, 5 bases. The CDR3 is 17 amino acids. V was pared by 1 base and J by 1 base, with 16 bases between. The germline V gene encodes CDR1 ENHRY and CDR2 SYGVKD.

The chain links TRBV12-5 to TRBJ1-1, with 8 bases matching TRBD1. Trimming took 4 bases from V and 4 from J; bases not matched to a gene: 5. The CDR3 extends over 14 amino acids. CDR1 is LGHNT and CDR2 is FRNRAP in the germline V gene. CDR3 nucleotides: TGTGCTAGTGGTTGGGGACAGGACGGCACTGAAGCTTTCTTT. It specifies CASGWGQDGTEAFF.

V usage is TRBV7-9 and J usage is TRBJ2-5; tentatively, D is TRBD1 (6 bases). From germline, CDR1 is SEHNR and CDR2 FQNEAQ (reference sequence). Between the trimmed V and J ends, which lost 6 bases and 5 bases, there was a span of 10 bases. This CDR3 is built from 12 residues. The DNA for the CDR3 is TGTGCCAGCAGTTCCCAGGGGGAGACCCAGTACTTC. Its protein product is CASSSQGETQYF. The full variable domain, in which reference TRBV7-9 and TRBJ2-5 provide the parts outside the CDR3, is DTGVSQNPRHKITKRGQNVTFRCDPISEHNRLYWYRQTLGQGPEFLTYFQNEAQLEKSRLLSDRFSAERPKGSFSTLEIQRTEQGDSAMYLCASSSQGETQYFGPGTRLLVL.

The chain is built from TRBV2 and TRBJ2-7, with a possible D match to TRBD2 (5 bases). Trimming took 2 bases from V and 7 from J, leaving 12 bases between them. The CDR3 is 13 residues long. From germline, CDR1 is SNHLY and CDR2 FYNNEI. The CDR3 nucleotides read TGTGCCAGCAGTGAAAACCAACTAGGGGAGCAGTACTTC. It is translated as CASSENQLGEQYF.

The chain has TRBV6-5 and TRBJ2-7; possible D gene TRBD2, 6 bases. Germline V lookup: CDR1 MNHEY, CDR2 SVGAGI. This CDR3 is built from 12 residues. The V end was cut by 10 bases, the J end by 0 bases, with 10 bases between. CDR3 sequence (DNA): TGTGCCACCCGGGGGAGCTCCTACGAGCAGTACTTC. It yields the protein CATRGSSYEQYF.

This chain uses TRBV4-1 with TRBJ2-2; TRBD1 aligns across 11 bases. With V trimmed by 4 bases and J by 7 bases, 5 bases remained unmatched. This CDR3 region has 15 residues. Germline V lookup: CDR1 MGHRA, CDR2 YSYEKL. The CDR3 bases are TGCGCCAGCAGCCGGGGACAGGGGGTGGGCGGGGAGCTGTTTTTT. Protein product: CASSRGQGVGGELFF.

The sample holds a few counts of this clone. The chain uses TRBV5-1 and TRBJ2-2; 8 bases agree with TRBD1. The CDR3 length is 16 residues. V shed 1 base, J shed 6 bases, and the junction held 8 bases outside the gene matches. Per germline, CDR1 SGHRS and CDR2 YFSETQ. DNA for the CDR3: TGCGCCAGCAGCTTGAAGCTACAGGGGGGATCCGGGGAGCTGTTTTTT. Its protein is CASSLKLQGGSGELFF.

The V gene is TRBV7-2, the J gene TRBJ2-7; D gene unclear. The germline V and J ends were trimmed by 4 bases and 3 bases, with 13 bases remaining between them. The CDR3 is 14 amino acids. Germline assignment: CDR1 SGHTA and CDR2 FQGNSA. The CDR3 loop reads CASSSPHRFYEQYF. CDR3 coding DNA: TGTGCCAGCAGCTCACCACATCGCTTCTACGAGCAGTACTTC.

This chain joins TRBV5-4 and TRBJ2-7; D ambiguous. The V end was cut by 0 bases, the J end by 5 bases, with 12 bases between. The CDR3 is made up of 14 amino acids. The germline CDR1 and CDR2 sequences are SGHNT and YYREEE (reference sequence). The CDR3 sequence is CASSLGLMVNEQYF. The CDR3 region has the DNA TGTGCCAGCAGCTTGGGGCTCATGGTCAACGAGCAGTACTTC.

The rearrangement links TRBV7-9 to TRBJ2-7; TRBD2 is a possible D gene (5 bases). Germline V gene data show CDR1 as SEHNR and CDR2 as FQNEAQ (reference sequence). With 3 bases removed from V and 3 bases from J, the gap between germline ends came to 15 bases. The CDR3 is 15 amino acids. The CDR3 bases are TGTGCCAGCAGCTTTAGTTCGAGCGGAGACTACGAGCAGTACTTC. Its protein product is CASSFSSSGDYEQYF.

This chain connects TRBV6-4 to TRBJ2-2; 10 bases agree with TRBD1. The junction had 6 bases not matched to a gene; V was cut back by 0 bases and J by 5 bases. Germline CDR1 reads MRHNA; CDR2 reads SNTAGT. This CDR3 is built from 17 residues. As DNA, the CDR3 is TGTGCCAGCAGTGACTCGTACGGGACAGGGGTAACCGGGGAGCTGTTTTTT. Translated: CASSDSYGTGVTGELFF.

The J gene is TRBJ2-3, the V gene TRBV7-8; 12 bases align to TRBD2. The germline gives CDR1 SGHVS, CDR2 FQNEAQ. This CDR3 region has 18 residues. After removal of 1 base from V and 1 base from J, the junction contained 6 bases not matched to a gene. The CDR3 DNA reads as TGTGCCAGCAGCTTAGGCGCTAGCGGGGGGGCTGGCACAGATACGCAGTATTTT. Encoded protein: CASSLGASGGAGTDTQYF.

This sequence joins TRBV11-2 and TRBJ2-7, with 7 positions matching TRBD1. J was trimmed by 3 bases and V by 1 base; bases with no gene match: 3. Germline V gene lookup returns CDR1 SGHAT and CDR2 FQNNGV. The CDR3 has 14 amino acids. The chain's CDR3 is CASSLVGTVYEQYF. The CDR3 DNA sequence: TGTGCCAGCAGCTTAGTGGGGACAGTCTACGAGCAGTACTTC.

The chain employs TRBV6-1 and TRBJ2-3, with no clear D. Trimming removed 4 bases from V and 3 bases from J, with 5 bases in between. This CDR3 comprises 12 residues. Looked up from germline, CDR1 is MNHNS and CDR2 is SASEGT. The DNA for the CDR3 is TGTGCCAGCAGTGGGCCGACAGATACGCAGTATTTT. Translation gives CASSGPTDTQYF.

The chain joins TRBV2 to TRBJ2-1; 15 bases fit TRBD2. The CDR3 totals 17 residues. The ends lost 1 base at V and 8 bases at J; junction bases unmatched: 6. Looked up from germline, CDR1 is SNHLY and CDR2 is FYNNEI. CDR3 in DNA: TGTGCCAGCAGTGAAGGCCGGACTAGCGGGGGGGCGTATGAGCAGTTCTTC. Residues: CASSEGRTSGGAYEQFF.

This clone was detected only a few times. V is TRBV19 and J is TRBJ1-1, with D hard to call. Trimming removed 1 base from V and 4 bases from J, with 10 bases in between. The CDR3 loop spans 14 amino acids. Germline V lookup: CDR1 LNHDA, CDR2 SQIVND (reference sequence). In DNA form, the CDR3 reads TGTGCCAGTAGTATAGGCGGTGGGAGCACTGAAGCTTTCTTT. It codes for CASSIGGGSTEAFF.

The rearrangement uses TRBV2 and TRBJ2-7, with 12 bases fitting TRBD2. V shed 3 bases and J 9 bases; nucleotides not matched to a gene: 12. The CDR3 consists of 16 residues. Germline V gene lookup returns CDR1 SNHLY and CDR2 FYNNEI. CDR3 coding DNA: TGTGCCAGCAGTGACCCGACTAGCGGGAGTGTATGGGTGCAGTACTTC. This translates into CASSDPTSGSVWVQYF.

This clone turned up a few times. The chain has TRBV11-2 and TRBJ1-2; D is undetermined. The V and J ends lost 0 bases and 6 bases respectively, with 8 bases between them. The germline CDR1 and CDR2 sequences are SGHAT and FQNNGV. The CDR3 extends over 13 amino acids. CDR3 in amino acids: CASSLDIGDGYTF. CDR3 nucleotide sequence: TGTGCCAGCAGCTTAGATATCGGGGATGGCTACACCTTC.

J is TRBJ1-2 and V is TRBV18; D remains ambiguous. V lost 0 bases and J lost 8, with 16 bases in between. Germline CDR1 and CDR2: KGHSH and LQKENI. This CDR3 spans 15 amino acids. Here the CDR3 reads CASSPPGSSPGGYTF. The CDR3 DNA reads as TGTGCCAGCTCACCACCGGGCTCCTCCCCTGGGGGCTACACCTTC. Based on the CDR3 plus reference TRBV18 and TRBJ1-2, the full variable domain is NAGVMQNPRHLVRRRGQEARLRCSPMKGHSHVYWYRQLPEEGLKFMVYLQKENIIDESGMPKERFSAEFPKEGPSILRIQQVVRGDSAAYFCASSPPGSSPGGYTFGSGTRLTVV.

CDR3 sequence: CSVARNTEAFF. Here the CDR3 DNA reads TGCAGCGTTGCCAGGAACACTGAAGCTTTCTTT. The chain combines TRBV29-1 with TRBJ1-1; no clear D. The CDR3 runs 11 residues. The germline V gene has CDR1 SQVTM and CDR2 ANQGSEA. V was clipped by 4 bases and J by 1 base, with 4 bases between them. Variable domain in full (rest from reference TRBV29-1 and TRBJ1-1): SAVISQKPSRDICQRGTSLTIQCQVDSQVTMMFWYRQQPGQSLTLIATANQGSEATYESGFVIDKFPISRPNLTFSTLTVSNMSPEDSSIYLCSVARNTEAFFGQGTRLTVV.

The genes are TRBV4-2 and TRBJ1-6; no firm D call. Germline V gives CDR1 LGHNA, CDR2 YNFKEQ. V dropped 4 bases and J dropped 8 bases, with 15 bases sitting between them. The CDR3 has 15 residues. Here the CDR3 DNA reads TGTGCCAGCAGCCCAAGACATAACACGGATTCACCCCTCCACTTT. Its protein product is CASSPRHNTDSPLHF.

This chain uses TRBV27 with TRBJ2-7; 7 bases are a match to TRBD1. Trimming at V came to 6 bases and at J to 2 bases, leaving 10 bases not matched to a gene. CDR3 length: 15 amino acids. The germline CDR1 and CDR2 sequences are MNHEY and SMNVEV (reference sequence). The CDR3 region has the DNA TGTGCCAGCAGCAAAGAGAGGGACAGAACCTACGAGCAGTACTTC. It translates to CASSKERDRTYEQYF.